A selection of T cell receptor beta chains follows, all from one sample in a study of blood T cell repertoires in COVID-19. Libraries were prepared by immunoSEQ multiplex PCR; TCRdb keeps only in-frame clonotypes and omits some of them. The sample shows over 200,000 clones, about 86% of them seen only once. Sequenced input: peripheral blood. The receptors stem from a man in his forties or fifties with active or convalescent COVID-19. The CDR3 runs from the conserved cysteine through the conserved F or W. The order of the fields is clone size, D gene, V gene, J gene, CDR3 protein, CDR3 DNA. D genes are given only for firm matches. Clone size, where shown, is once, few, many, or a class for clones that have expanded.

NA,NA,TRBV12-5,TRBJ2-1,CASGLVIVRDPEYEQFF,TGTGCTAGTGGTTTGGTAATTGTGCGGGACCCCGAATATGAGCAGTTCTTC
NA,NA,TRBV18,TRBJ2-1,CASSPPVTSSYNEQFF,TGTGCCAGCTCACCACCGGTCACGAGCTCCTACAATGAGCAGTTCTTC
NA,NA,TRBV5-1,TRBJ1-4,CASSLSAGVGSNEKLFF,TGCGCCAGCAGCTTGAGTGCGGGGGTTGGGTCTAATGAAAAACTGTTTTTT
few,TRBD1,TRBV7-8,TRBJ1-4,CASSLATGVGEKLFF,TGTGCCAGCAGCTTAGCGACAGGGGTTGGGGAAAAACTGTTTTTT
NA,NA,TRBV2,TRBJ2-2,CASSEQVGTGELFF,TGTGCCAGCAGTGAACAGGTCGGCACCGGGGAGCTGTTTTTT
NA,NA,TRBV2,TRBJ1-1,CASRATANTEAFF,TGTGCCAGCAGGGCTACAGCAAACACTGAAGCTTTCTTT
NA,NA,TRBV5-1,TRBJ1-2,CASKVSAGNGYTF,TGCGCCAGCAAAGTCTCTGCGGGAAATGGCTACACCTTC
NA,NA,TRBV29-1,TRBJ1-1,CSVVEQNTEAFF,TGCAGCGTTGTAGAACAGAACACTGAAGCTTTCTTT
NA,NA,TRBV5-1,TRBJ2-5,CASSPVVTQYF,TGCGCCAGCAGCCCGGTGGTGACCCAGTACTTC
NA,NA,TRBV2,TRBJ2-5,CASRENTGRETQYF,TGTGCCAGCAGAGAAAACACAGGGCGAGAGACCCAGTACTTC
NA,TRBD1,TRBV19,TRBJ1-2,CASRGQVREVGYTF,TGTGCCAGTAGGGGACAGGTTCGGGAAGTTGGCTACACCTTC
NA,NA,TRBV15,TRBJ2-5,CATSRQVEETQYF,TGTGCCACCAGCAGACAGGTCGAAGAGACCCAGTACTTC
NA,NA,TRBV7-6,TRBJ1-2,CASSLDRECATF,TGTGCCAGCAGCTTAGATCGAGAATGCGCCACCTTC
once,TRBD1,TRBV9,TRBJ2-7,CASSVAAGGYEQYF,TGTGCCAGCAGCGTAGCGGCAGGGGGCTACGAGCAGTACTTC
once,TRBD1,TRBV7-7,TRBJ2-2,CASSWTGGNTGELFF,TGTGCCAGCAGCTGGACAGGTGGGAACACCGGGGAGCTGTTTTTT
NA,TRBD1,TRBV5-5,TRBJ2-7,CASRPRTGGVYEQYF,TGTGCCAGCAGGCCGCGGACAGGGGGCGTCTACGAGCAGTACTTC
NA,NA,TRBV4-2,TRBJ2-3,CASSLTASTDTQYF,TGTGCCAGCAGCCTAACAGCCAGCACAGATACGCAGTATTTT
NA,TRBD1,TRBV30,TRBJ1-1,CAWSSRGRESEAFF,TGTGCCTGGAGTTCCAGGGGGCGCGAGTCTGAAGCTTTCTTT
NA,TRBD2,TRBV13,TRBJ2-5,CASSPWGAGGQETQYF,TGTGCCAGCAGCCCCTGGGGAGCGGGGGGCCAAGAGACCCAGTACTTC
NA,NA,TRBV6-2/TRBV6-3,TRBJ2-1,CASSYTGTPNEQFF,TGTGCCAGCAGTTACACCGGGACTCCCAATGAGCAGTTCTTC
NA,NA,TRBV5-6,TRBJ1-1,CASSPGTRRFTEAFF,TGTGCCAGCAGTCCCGGGACAAGACGTTTCACTGAAGCTTTCTTT
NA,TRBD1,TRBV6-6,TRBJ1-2,CASSLQGERGYTF,TGTGCCAGCAGCCTACAGGGGGAACGGGGCTACACCTTC
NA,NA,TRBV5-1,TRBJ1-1,CASRSHMNTEAFF,TGCGCCAGCAGAAGTCACATGAACACTGAAGCTTTCTTT
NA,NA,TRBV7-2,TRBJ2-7,CASSFKYPGNSYEQYF,TGTGCCAGCAGCTTCAAATACCCGGGGAACTCCTACGAGCAGTACTTC
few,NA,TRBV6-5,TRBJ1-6,CASSYMRTVHNSPLHF,TGTGCCAGCAGTTACATGAGGACTGTCCATAATTCACCCCTCCACTTT
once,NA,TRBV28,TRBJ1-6,CASSLPGEYNSPLHF,TGTGCCAGCAGTTTACCGGGGGAGTATAATTCACCCCTCCACTTT
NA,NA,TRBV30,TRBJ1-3,CAWRTVSSGNTIYF,TGTGCCTGGAGGACAGTATCGTCTGGAAACACCATATATTTT
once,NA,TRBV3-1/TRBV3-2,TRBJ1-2,CASSQDQGLYGYTF,TGTGCCAGCAGCCAAGACCAGGGGCTCTATGGCTACACCTTC
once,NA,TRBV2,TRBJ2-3,CASNDGGPDSTQYF,TGTGCCAGCAATGACGGGGGGCCTGATTCTACGCAGTATTTT
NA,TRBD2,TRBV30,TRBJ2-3,CAWSEGGGGDTQYF,TGTGCCTGGAGTGAGGGCGGGGGTGGAGATACGCAGTATTTT
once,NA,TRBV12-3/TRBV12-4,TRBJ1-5,CASSPGGRQPQHF,TGTGCCAGCAGTCCGGGGGGGAGGCAGCCCCAGCATTTT
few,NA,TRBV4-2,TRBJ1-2,CASSQALGVGGYTF,TGTGCCAGCAGCCAAGCTCTCGGGGTAGGAGGCTACACCTTC
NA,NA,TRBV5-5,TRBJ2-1,CASSYESGSSYNEQFF,TGTGCCAGCAGTTATGAATCCGGGAGCTCCTACAATGAGCAGTTCTTC
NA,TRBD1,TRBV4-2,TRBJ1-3,CASSLRQGVPSSGNTIYF,TGTGCCAGCAGCCTAAGACAGGGGGTACCTTCCTCTGGAAACACCATATATTTT
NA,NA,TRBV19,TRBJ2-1,CASKIGRGPSWGYNEQFF,TGTGCCAGTAAGATTGGGCGGGGGCCCTCCTGGGGGTACAATGAGCAGTTCTTC
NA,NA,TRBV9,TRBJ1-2,CASSPSQVGGYTF,TGTGCCAGCAGCCCATCCCAGGTGGGTGGCTACACCTTC
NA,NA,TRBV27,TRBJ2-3,CASSSRDIGDTQYF,TGTGCCAGCAGTTCCCGGGACATTGGAGATACGCAGTATTTT
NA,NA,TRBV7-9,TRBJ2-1,CASRPIGTAGARANEQFF,TGTGCCAGCAGGCCCATAGGGACAGCGGGCGCTCGGGCCAATGAGCAGTTCTTC
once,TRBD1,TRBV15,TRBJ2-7,CATSSTTGQGPPYEQYF,TGTGCCACCAGCAGCACCACGGGACAGGGTCCCCCCTACGAGCAGTACTTC
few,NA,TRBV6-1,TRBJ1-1,CASSEVWSRDTEAFF,TGTGCCAGCAGTGAAGTGTGGTCTCGGGACACTGAAGCTTTCTTT
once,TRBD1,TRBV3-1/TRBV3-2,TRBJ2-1,CASRPRDRTYNEQFF,TGTGCCAGCAGGCCCCGGGACAGGACCTACAATGAGCAGTTCTTC
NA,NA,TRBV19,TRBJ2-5,CASSMGGARGETQYF,TGTGCCAGTAGTATGGGTGGGGCCAGAGGTGAGACCCAGTACTTC
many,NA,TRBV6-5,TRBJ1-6,CASRKSSYNSPLHF,TGTGCCAGCAGAAAGAGCTCCTATAATTCACCCCTCCACTTT